Presented here are 14 T cell receptor beta chains from one specimen sequenced in a study of read filtering for tumor transcriptome and immune sequencing. This library used around 400 ng RNA and molecular barcoded adaptors spanning alpha/delta and beta/gamma chains. From the reads, TCRdb called clonotypes with MiXCR, one entry per CDR3 protein. Among 120,000 or so distinct CDR3 sequences listed, approximately 13% were seen once. The sample taken for sequencing was a population of CD138-negative cells sorted from bone marrow. The origin of the receptors is a donor at least 40 years old with multiple myeloma.

This clonotype was counted many times. The chain combines TRBV6-6 with TRBJ1-5; a weak D match, TRBD1 (5 bases). The V end was cut by 0 bases, the J end by 6 bases, with 12 bases between. This CDR3 is built from 15 residues. CDR1 and CDR2 (germline): MNHNY, SVGAGI (reference sequence). CDR3 DNA: TGTGCCAGCAGTTACTCGAGGAGGGGATCTCAGCCCCAGCATTTT. Translated, it gives CASSYSRRGSQPQHF.

Note on this clonotype: Possible read error: a much larger clone is one base away. The chain employs TRBV29-1 and TRBJ2-5, with D unclear. Germline values: CDR1 SQVTM, CDR2 ANQGSEA. CDR3 length: 13 amino acids. The CDR3 nucleotides are TGCAGCGTTGACGAGTACCCTAAAGAGACCCGGTACTTC. Translated, it gives CSVDEYPKETRYF.

This clonotype showed up many times. The chain has TRBV7-9 and TRBJ2-7; no clear D gene. The germline V gene encodes CDR1 SEHNR and CDR2 FQNEAQ (reference sequence). There are 12 residues in the CDR3. Trimming removed 5 bases from V and 4 bases from J, with 9 bases in between. The CDR3 DNA sequence: TGTGCCAGCAGCGACCCAGGTTACGAGCAGTACTTC. This sequence encodes CASSDPGYEQYF.

This clonotype was found many times. The chain couples TRBV20-1 to TRBJ2-3; 11 nucleotides agree with TRBD2. The CDR3 consists of 14 residues. The germline V gene has CDR1 DFQATT and CDR2 SNEGSKA (reference sequence). V shed 3 bases and J 5 bases; nucleotides not matched to a gene: 4. The CDR3 region is CSASPSGGIDTQYF. The DNA of the CDR3 is TGCAGTGCTAGCCCTAGCGGGGGGATAGATACGCAGTATTTT.

This clonotype turned up a few times. Just one base apart from a much larger clone, this may be a read error. The chain uses TRBV7-9 and TRBJ2-3; D is perhaps TRBD1 (5 bases). The CDR3 has 14 amino acids. Germline CDR1 reads SEHNR; CDR2 reads FQNEAQ (reference sequence). CDR3 in DNA: TGTCCCAGCAGCTTTGACAGCCGCACAGATACGCAGTATTTT. This translates into CPSSFDSRTDTQYF.

This clonotype has ten or more counts. The missing conserved phenylalanine or tryptophan at the end of this CDR3 makes a read error likely. The rearrangement joins TRBV10-3 to TRBJ2-1; maybe TRBD2 (6 bases). Germline CDR1 reads ENHRY; CDR2 reads SYGVKD. This CDR3 is 16 amino acids long. V was pared by 7 bases and J by 5 bases, with 21 bases between. The CDR3 loop reads CAIMPGGGTENNEQFL. The CDR3 DNA follows: TGTGCCATCATGCCGGGTGGGGGGACCGAAAACAATGAGCAGTTCCTC.

This clonotype appeared many times. The CDR3 loop is CASSSPGGVKFTEAFF. The CDR3 DNA follows: TGTGCCAGCAGTTCACCAGGGGGCGTAAAGTTCACTGAAGCTTTCTTT. V gene TRBV28 combines with J gene TRBJ1-1; 8 bases line up with TRBD1. V lost 4 bases to trimming and J lost 4 bases; unmatched junction nucleotides: 11. CDR3 length: 16 residues. CDR1 is MDHEN and CDR2 is SYDVKM in the germline V gene.

With respect to this clonotype: The junction departs from germline at one end; a sequencing error may be responsible. The rearrangement links TRBV7-2 to TRBJ2-5, with D maybe TRBD1 (6 bases). The CDR3 length is 15 residues. From germline, CDR1 is SGHTA and CDR2 FQGNSA. Here the CDR3 DNA reads TGTGCCAGCAGCCCAACGGCACAGGGCTCGCAGACCAAGTACTTC. It yields the protein CASSPTAQGSQTKYF.

DNA of the CDR3: TGCAGCACCGGTGAAGGCCTGGCAGATACGCAGTATTTT. Translated, it gives CSTGEGLADTQYF. V gene TRBV29-1 combines with J gene TRBJ2-3; D call uncertain. The V and J ends lost 8 bases and 4 bases respectively, with 16 bases between them. This CDR3 is 13 amino acids long. The V gene's germline CDR1 is SQVTM and CDR2 ANQGSEA.

Ten or more counts support this clonotype. This chain uses TRBV29-1 with TRBJ2-3; D might be TRBD2 (6 bases). The CDR3 sequence is 13 residues long. V gave up 3 bases and J gave up 5 bases, with 12 bases separating them. In germline, CDR1 is SQVTM, CDR2 ANQGSEA. CDR3 region: CSVEELAVDTQYF. CDR3 DNA sequence: TGCAGCGTTGAGGAACTAGCAGTAGATACGCAGTATTTT.

This clonotype has a handful of counts. The chain uses TRBV27 and TRBJ2-7, with unresolved D. Per the germline V gene, CDR1 is MNHEY and CDR2 is SMNVEV (reference sequence). V lost 8 bases and J 3 bases, leaving 14 bases between the germline ends. The CDR3 covers 13 residues. For the CDR3, the DNA is TGTGCCAGCTCCCACGACGGTCTCTACGAGCAGTACTTC. Its protein product is CASSHDGLYEQYF.

Ten or more counts support this clonotype. This chain links TRBV27 with TRBJ1-1, with no clear D. The V gene's germline CDR1 is MNHEY and CDR2 SMNVEV (reference sequence). The V gene lost 5 bases and the J gene lost 0 bases, with 7 bases spanning the gap. The CDR3 loop spans 13 amino acids. CDR3 DNA sequence: TGTGCCAGCAGTCGACTATTGAACACTGAAGCTTTCTTT. This encodes CASSRLLNTEAFF.

Only a few counts were recorded for this clonotype. A read error is possible here, since a much larger clone lies one base away. The V call is TRBV12-3 or TRBV12-4, the J call TRBJ1-1; a possible D gene is TRBD1 (5 bases). The CDR3 spans 12 residues. CDR3 sequence (DNA): TGTGCCGGCAGCCCTGGGGGGAGGCGAGCTTTCTTT. Translated, it gives CAGSPGGRRAFF.

This clonotype has ten or more counts. V and J are TRBV20-1 and TRBJ1-1; D may be TRBD1 (5 bases). CDR3 length: 16 residues. The germline gives CDR1 DFQATT, CDR2 SNEGSKA (reference sequence). Trimming took off 2 bases at V and 1 base at J, with 17 bases between the two ends. DNA of the CDR3: TGCAGTGCTAGACAGGGCATTGGGAGAACGAACACTGAAGCTTTCTTT. Translated, it gives CSARQGIGRTNTEAFF.